Detailed here is one T cell receptor beta chain. Original analysis: Amplifying reference gene primers gave estimates of nucleated cell counts. Produced via immunoSEQ multiplex PCR; TCRdb's table is partial and in-frame only. V and J calls and clone size follow that table, whereas D and trimming were derived from the DNA. The data show 110,000 to 150,000 clones, 75% to 85% seen once. This entry is derived from a study of blood T cell repertoires in COVID-19. Overall study: The samples span acute and convalescent COVID-19 from the United States, Italy and Spain. The analysed material was cDNA or gDNA that came from T cells, B-cell-depleted T cells, or PBMCs.

The CDR3 spans 19 residues. J gave up 4 bases and V 4 bases, and 16 bases lay outside the gene matches. Looked up from germline, CDR1 is LGHDT and CDR2 is YNNKEL (reference sequence). Sequenced: peripheral blood. This TCR derives from a man in his 60s with active or convalescent COVID-19. The chain has TRBV3-1 (or the pseudogene TRBV3-2) and TRBJ2-1, with TRBD2 matching over 10 bases. CDR3 nucleotide sequence: TGTGCCAGCAGCCCTGAAACGACGAGGGCTAGCGGGAGATACAATGAGCAGTTCTTC. Protein: CASSPETTRASGRYNEQFF.